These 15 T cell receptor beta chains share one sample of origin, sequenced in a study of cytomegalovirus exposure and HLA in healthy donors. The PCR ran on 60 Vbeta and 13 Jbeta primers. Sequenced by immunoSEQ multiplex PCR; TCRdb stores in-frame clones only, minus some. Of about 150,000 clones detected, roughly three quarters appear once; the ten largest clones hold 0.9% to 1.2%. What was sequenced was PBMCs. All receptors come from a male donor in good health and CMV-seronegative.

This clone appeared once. The DNA of the CDR3 is TGTGCCAGCAGCGTAGGGTCCGGGACAGAGTATGGCTACACCTTC. Translating gives CASSVGSGTEYGYTF. The chain couples TRBV9 to TRBJ1-2; 7 nucleotides agree with TRBD1. V gave up 0 bases and J gave up 5 bases; unmatched junction bases: 7. This CDR3 has 15 residues. Germline CDR1 is SGDLS and CDR2 is YYNGEE.

The CDR3 DNA reads TGTGCCAGCAGCGTGGGGGACTCCACAGATACGCAGTATTTT. This translates into CASSVGDSTDTQYF. V and J are TRBV9 and TRBJ2-3; the D gene is possibly TRBD2 (6 bases). Per germline, CDR1 SGDLS and CDR2 YYNGEE. The CDR3 totals 14 residues. The V and J ends lost 2 bases and 2 bases respectively, with 9 bases between them.

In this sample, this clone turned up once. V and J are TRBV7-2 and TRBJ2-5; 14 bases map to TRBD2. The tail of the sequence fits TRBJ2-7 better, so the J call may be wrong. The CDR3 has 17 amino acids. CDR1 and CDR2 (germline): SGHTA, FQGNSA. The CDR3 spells CASSLRTSGGTAYEQYF. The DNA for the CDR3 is TGTGCCAGCAGCTTAAGGACTAGCGGGGGGACGGCCTACGAGCAGTACTTC.

CDR3 DNA: TGTGCCAGCAGCTTGTTTGAGGAGGGTGAAGCTTTCTTT. Protein sequence: CASSLFEEGEAFF. The rearrangement joins TRBV7-9 to TRBJ1-1; unclear D gene. Trimming cost V 3 bases and J 7 bases, with 12 bases left between them. Germline V gene sequence: CDR1 SEHNR, CDR2 FQNEAQ (reference sequence). The CDR3 sequence is 13 residues long. Complete variable domain (other parts from reference TRBV7-9 and TRBJ1-1): DTGVSQNPRHKITKRGQNVTFRCDPISEHNRLYWYRQTLGQGPEFLTYFQNEAQLEKSRLLSDRFSAERPKGSFSTLEIQRTEQGDSAMYLCASSLFEEGEAFFGQGTRLTVV.

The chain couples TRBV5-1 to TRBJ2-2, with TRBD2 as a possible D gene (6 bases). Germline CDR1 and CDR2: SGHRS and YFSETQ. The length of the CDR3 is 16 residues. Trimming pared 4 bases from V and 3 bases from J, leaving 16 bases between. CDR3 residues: CASSPRRDSYTGELFF. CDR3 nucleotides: TGCGCCAGCAGCCCCCGGCGGGACTCATACACCGGGGAGCTGTTTTTT.

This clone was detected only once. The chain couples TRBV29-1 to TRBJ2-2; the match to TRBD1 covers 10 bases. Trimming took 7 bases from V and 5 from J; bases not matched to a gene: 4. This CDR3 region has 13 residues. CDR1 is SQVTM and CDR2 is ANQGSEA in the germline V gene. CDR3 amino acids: CSARDRGTGELFF. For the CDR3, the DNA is TGCAGCGCCCGGGACAGGGGTACCGGGGAGCTGTTTTTT.

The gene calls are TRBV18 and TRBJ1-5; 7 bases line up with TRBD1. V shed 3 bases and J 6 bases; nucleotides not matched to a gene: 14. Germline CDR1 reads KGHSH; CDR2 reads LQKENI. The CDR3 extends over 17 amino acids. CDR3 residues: CASSPVEGAKGGQPQHF. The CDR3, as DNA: TGTGCCAGCTCACCCGTCGAGGGGGCGAAGGGGGGTCAGCCCCAGCATTTT.

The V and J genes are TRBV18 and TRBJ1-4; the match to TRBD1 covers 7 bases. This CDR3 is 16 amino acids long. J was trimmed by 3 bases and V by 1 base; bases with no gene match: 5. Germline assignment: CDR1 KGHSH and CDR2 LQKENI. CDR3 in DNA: TGTGCCAGCTCACCACAGGGGGCGGTTGCTAATGAAAAACTGTTTTTT. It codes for CASSPQGAVANEKLFF. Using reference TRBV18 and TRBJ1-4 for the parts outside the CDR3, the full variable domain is NAGVMQNPRHLVRRRGQEARLRCSPMKGHSHVYWYRQLPEEGLKFMVYLQKENIIDESGMPKERFSAEFPKEGPSILRIQQVVRGDSAAYFCASSPQGAVANEKLFFGSGTQLSVL.

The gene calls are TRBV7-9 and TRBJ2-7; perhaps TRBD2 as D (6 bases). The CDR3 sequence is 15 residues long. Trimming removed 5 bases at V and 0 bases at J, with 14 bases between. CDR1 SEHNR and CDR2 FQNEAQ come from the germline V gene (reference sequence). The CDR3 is CASSLPGLPSYEQYF. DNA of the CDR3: TGTGCCAGCAGCCTACCGGGACTGCCCTCCTACGAGCAGTACTTC. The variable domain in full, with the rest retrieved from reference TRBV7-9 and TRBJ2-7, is DTGVSQNPRHKITKRGQNVTFRCDPISEHNRLYWYRQTLGQGPEFLTYFQNEAQLEKSRLLSDRFSAERPKGSFSTLEIQRTEQGDSAMYLCASSLPGLPSYEQYFGPGTRLTVT.

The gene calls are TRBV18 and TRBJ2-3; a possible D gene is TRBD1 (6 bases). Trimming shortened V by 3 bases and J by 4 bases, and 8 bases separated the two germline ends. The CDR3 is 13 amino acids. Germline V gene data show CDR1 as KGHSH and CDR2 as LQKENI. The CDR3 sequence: CASSPDRSDTQYF. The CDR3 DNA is TGTGCCAGCTCACCGGACAGATCAGATACGCAGTATTTT.

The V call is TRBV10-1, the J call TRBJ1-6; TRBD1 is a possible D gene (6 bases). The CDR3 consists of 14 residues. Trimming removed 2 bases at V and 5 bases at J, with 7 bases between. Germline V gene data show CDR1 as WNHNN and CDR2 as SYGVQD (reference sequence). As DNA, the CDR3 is TGCGCCAGCAGTGAGGAGGGGGATAATTCACCCCTCCACTTT. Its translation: CASSEEGDNSPLHF.

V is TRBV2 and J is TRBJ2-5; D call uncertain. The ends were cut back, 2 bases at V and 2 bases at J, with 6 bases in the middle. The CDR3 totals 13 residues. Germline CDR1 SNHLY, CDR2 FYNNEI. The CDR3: CASSEQLQETQYF. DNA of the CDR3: TGTGCCAGCAGTGAACAGTTACAAGAGACCCAGTACTTC.

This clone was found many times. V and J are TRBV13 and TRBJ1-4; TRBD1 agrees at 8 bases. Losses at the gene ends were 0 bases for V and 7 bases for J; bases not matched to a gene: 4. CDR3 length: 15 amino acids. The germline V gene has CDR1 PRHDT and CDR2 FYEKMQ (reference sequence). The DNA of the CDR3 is TGTGCCAGCAGCTTAGGTGGCAGGGGGCTTGAAAAACTGTTTTTT. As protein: CASSLGGRGLEKLFF.

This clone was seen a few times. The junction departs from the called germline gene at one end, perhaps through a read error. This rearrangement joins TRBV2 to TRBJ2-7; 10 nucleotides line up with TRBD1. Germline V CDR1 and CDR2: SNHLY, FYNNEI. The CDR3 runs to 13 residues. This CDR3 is CATSGTGAPLPVF. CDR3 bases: TGTGCCACCTCCGGGACAGGGGCCCCTCTCCCCGTCTTC.

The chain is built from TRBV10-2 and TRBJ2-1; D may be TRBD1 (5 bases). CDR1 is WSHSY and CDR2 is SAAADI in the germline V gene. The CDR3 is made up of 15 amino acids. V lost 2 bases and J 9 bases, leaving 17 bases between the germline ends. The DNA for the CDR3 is TGCGCCAGCAGTGAGGCCGATATAGTAGACAGTGAGCAGTTCTTC. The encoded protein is CASSEADIVDSEQFF.